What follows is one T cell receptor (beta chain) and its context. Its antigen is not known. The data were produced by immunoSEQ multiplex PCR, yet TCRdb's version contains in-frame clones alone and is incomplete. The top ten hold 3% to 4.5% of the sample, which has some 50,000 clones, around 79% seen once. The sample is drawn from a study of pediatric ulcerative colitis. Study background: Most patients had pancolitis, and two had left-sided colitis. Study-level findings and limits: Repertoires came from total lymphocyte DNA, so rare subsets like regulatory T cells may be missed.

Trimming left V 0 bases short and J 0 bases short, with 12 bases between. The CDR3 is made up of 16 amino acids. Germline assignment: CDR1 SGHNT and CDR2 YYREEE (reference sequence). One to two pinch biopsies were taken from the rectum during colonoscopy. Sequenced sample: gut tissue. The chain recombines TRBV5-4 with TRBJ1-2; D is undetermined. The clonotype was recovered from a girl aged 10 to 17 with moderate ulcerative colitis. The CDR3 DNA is TGTGCCAGCAGCTTGGGCACGCTGCAGACTAACTATGGCTACACCTTC. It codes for CASSLGTLQTNYGYTF. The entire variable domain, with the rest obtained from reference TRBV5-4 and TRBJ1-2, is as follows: ETGVTQSPTHLIKTRGQQVTLRCSSQSGHNTVSWYQQALGQGPQFIFQYYREEENGRGNFPPRFSGLQFPNYSSELNVNALELDDSALYLCASSLGTLQTNYGYTFGSGTRLTVV.